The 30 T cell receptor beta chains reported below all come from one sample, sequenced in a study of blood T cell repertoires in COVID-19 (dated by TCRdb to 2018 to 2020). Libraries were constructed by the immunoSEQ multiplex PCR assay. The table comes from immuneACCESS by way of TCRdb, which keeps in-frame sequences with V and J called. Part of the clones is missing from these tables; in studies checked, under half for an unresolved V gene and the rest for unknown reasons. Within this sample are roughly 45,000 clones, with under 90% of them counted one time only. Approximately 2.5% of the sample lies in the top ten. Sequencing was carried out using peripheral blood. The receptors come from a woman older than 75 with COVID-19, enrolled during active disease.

The CDR3 reads CASRSLKQGQNTEAFF. DNA for the CDR3: TGTGCCAGTAGATCACTTAAACAGGGCCAGAACACTGAAGCTTTCTTT. The chain employs TRBV19 and TRBJ1-1; tentative D call: TRBD1 (6 bases). The V end lost 6 bases, the J end lost 1 base, and 18 bases lay between the germline ends. The CDR3 has 16 amino acids. Per the germline V gene, CDR1 is LNHDA and CDR2 is SQIVND (reference sequence).

CDR3 DNA: TGTGCCAGCAGCCAAGGGGCCGGGGCAGGGGGGCAAGAGACCCAGTACTTC. Protein: CASSQGAGAGGQETQYF. V and J are TRBV4-2 and TRBJ2-5; TRBD1 might be the D (7 bases). The V end lost 1 base, the J end lost 2 bases, and 17 bases lay between the germline ends. CDR1 LGHNA and CDR2 YNFKEQ come from the germline V gene. This CDR3 comprises 17 residues.

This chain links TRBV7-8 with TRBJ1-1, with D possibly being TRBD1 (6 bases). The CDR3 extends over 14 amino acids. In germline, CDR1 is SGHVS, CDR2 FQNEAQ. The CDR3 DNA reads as TGTGCGTTGGGGGGGGCAAGGGGCGACACTGAAGCTTTCTTT. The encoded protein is CALGGARGDTEAFF.

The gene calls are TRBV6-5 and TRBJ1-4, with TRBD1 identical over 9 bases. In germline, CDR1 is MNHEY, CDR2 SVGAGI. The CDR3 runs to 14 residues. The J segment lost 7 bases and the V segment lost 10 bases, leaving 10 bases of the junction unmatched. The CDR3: CATKTGGNGEKLFF. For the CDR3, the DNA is TGTGCCACCAAGACAGGGGGTAACGGTGAAAAACTGTTTTTT.

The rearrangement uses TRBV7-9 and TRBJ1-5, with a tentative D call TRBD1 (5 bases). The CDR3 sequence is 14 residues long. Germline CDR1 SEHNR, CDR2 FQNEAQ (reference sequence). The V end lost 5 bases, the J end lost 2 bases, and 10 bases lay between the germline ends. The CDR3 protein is CASSGGVGNQPQHF. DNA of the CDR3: TGTGCCAGCAGCGGGGGGGTCGGCAATCAGCCCCAGCATTTT.

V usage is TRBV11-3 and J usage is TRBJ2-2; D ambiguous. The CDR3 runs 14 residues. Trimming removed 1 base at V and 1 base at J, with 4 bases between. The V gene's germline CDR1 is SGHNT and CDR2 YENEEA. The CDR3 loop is CASSLGQNTGELFF. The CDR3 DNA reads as TGTGCCAGCAGCTTAGGACAGAACACCGGGGAGCTGTTTTTT.

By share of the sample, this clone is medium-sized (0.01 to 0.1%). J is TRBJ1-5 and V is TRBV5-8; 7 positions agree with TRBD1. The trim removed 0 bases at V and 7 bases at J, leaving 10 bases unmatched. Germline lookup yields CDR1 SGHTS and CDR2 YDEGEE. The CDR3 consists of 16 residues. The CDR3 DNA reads TGTGCCAGCAGCTTGGTCCAGGGGGAAGGGGAACAGCCCCAGCATTTT. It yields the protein CASSLVQGEGEQPQHF.

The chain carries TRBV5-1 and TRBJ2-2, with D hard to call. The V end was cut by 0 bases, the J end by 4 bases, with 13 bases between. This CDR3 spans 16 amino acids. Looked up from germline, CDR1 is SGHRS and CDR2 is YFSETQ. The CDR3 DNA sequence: TGCGCCAGCAGCTTGGTTATCCCCTCCGGCACCGGGGAGCTGTTTTTT. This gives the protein CASSLVIPSGTGELFF.

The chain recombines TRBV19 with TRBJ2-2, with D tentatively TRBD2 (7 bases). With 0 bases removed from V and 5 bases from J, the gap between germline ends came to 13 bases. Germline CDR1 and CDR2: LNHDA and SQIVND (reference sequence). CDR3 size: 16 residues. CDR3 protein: CASSIDRGARTGELFF. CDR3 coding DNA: TGTGCCAGTAGTATAGATCGGGGGGCGAGAACCGGGGAGCTGTTTTTT.

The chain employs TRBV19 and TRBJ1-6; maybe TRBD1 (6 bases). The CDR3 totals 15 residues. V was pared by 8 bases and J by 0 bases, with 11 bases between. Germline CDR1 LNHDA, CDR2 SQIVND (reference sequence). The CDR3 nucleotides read TGTGCCAGTCGCACAGGGAACTCCTATAATTCACCCCTCCACTTT. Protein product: CASRTGNSYNSPLHF.

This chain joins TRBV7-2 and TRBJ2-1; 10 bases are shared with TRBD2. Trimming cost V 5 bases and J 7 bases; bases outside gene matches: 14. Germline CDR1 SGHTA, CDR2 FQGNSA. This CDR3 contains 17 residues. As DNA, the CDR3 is TGTGCCAGCAGCCCGATGCCTAGCGGGAGATCTGGGAATGAGCAGTTCTTC. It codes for CASSPMPSGRSGNEQFF.

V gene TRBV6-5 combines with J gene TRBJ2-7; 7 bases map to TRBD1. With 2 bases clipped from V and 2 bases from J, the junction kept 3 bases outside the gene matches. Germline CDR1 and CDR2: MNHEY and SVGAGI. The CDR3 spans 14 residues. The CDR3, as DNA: TGTGCCAGCAGTTACGGGACAGCCACCTACGAGCAGTACTTC. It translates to CASSYGTATYEQYF.

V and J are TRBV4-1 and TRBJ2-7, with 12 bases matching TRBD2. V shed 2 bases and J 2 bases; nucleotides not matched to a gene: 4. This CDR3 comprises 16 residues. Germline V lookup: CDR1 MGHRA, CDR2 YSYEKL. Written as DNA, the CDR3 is TGCGCCAGCAGCCAACAACCTAGCGGGAGGGCCTACGAGCAGTACTTC. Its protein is CASSQQPSGRAYEQYF.

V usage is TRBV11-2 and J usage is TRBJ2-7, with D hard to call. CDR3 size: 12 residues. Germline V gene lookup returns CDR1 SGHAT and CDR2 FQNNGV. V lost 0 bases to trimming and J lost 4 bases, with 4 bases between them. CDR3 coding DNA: TGTGCCAGCAGCTTAGACAGGTACGAGCAGTACTTC. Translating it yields CASSLDRYEQYF.

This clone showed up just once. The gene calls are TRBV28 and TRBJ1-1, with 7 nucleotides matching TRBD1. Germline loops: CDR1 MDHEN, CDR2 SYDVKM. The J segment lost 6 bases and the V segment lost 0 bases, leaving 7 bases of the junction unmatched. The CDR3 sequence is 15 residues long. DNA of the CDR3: TGTGCCAGCAGTTTATGGAAGCTACAGGGGTCTGAAGCTTTCTTT. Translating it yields CASSLWKLQGSEAFF.

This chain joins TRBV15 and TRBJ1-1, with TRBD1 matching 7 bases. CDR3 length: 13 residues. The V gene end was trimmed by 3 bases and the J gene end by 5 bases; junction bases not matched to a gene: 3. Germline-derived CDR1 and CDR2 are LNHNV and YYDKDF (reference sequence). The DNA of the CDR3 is TGTGCCACCAGCAGGGCCAGGGGGACTGAAGCTTTCTTT. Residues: CATSRARGTEAFF.

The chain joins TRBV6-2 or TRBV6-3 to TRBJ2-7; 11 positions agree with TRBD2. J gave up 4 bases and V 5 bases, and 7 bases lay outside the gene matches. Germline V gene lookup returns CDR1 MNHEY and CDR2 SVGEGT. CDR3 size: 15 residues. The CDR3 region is CASSPTSGGRYEQYF. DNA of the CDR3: TGTGCCAGCAGTCCAACTAGCGGGGGCCGATACGAGCAGTACTTC.

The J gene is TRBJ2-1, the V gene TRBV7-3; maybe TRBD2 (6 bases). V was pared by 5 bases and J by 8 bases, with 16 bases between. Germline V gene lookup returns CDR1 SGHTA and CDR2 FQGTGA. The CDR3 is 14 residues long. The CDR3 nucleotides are TGTGCCAGCAGCGGTCGGACCGGAGGGGATGAGCAGTTCTTC. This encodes CASSGRTGGDEQFF.

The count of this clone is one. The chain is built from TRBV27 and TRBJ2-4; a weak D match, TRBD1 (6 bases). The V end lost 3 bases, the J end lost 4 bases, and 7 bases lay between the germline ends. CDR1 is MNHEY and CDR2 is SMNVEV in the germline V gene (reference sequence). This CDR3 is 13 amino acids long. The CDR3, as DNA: TGTGCCAGCAGTTTCCAGGGGAAAAACATTCAGTACTTC. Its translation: CASSFQGKNIQYF.

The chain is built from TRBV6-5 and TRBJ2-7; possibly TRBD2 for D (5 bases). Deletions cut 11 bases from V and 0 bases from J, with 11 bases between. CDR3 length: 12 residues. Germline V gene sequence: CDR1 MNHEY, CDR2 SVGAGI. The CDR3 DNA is TGTGCCTGTGGGGAGAGCTCCTACGAGCAGTACTTC. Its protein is CACGESSYEQYF.

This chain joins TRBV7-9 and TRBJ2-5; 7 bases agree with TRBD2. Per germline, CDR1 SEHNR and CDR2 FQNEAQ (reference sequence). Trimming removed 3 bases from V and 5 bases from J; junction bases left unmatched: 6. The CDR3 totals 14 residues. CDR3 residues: CASSLSSGGETQYF. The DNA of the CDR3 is TGTGCCAGCAGCTTGTCTAGCGGTGGGGAGACCCAGTACTTC.

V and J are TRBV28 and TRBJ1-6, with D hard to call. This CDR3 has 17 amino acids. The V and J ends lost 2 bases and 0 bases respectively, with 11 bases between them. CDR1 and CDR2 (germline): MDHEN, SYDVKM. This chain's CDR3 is CASSLQQRASYNSPLHF. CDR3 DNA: TGTGCCAGCAGTTTACAACAGCGGGCCTCCTATAATTCACCCCTCCACTTT.

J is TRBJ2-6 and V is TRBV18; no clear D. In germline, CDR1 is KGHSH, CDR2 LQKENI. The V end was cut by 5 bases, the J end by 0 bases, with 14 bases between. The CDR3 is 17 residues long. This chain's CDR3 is CASSTQTYSSGANVLTF. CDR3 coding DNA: TGTGCCAGCTCAACACAGACGTACAGCTCTGGGGCCAACGTCCTGACTTTC.

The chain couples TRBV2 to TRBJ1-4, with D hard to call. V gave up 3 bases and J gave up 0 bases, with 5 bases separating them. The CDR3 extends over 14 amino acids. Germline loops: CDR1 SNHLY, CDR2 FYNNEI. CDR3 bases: TGTGCCAGCAGTGAGACAACAACTAATGAAAAACTGTTTTTT. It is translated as CASSETTTNEKLFF. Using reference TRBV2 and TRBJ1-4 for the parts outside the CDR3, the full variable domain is EPEVTQTPSHQVTQMGQEVILRCVPISNHLYFYWYRQILGQKVEFLVSFYNNEISEKSEIFDDQFSVERPDGSNFTLKIRSTKLEDSAMYFCASSETTTNEKLFFGSGTQLSVL.

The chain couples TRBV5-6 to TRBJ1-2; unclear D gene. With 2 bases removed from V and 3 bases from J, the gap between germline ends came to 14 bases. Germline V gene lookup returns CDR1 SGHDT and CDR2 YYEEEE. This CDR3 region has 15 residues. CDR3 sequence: CASSFTRLGYYGYTF. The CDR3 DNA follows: TGTGCCAGCAGCTTTACGAGGCTTGGGTACTATGGCTACACCTTC.

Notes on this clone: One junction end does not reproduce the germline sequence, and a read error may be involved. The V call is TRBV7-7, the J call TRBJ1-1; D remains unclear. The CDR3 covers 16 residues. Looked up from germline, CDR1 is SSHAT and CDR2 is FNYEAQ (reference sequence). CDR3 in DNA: TGTGCTAGCAGCTTAGGTAGAGGGCGGGCGAACACTGAAGCTTTCTTT. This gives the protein CASSLGRGRANTEAFF.

The CDR3 sequence is CASSWIRGGGYTF. The CDR3 DNA is TGTGCCAGCAGTTGGATTAGGGGTGGCGGCTACACCTTC. The V and J genes are TRBV6-5 and TRBJ1-2; D perhaps matches TRBD1 (5 bases). The ends were cut back, 4 bases at V and 8 bases at J, with 14 bases in the middle. This CDR3 region has 13 residues. CDR1 is MNHEY and CDR2 is SVGAGI in the germline V gene.

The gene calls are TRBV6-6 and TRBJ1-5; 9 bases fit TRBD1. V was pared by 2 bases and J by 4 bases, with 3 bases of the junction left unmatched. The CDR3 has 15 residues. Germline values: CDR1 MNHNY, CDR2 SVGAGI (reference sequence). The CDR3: CASSYLGQGNQPQHF. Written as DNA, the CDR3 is TGTGCCAGCAGTTACCTGGGACAGGGTAATCAGCCCCAGCATTTT.

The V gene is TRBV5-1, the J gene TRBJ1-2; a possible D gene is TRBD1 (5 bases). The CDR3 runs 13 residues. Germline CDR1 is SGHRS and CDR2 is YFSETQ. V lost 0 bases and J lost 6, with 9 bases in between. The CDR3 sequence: CASSLEGFDGYTF. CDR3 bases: TGCGCCAGCAGCTTGGAGGGGTTCGATGGCTACACCTTC.

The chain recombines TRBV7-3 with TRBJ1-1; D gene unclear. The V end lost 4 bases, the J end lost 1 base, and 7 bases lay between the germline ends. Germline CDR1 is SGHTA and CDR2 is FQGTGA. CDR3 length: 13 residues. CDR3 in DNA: TGTGCCAGCAGCTCTCGGGGGAACACTGAAGCTTTCTTT. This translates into CASSSRGNTEAFF.